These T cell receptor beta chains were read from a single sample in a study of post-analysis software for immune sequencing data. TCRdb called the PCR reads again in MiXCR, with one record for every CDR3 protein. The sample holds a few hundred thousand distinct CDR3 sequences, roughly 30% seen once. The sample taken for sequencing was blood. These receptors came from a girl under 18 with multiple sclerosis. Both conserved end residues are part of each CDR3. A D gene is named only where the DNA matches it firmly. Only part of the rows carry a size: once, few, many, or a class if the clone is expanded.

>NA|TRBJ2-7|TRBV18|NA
TGTGCCAGCTCACCACACACAGGAGAATATGGCGAGCAGTACTTC
CASSPHTGEYGEQYF
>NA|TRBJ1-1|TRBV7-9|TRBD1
TGTGCCAGCAGCATACGCGGACAGGGGACCACTGAAGCTTTCTTT
CASSIRGQGTTEAFF
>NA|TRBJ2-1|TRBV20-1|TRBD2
TGCAGTGCTAGAGATCCCGGGAGGGGCAATGAGCAGTTCTTC
CSARDPGRGNEQFF
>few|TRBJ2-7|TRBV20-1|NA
TGCAGTGCTAGACCCACCCTAGGACAGAGCTCCTACGAGCAGTACTTC
CSARPTLGQSSYEQYF
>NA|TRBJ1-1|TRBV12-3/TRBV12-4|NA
TGTGCCAGCAGTTTAGAGGGGTGGGACACTGAAGCTTTCTTT
CASSLEGWDTEAFF
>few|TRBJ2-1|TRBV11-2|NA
TGTGCCAGCAGCTTAGGCCCCCAACTAAACTACAATGAGCAGTTCTTC
CASSLGPQLNYNEQFF
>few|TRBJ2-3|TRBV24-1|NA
TGTGCCACCAGTGATACAGGTCGAACAGATACGCAGTATTTT
CATSDTGRTDTQYF
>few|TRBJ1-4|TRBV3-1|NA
TGTGCCAGCAGCCAACAGCCGGGGGGAAAACTGTTTTTT
CASSQQPGGKLFF
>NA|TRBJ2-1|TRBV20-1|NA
TGCAGGGGTGGGGCCAATGAGCAGTTCTTC
CRGGANEQFF
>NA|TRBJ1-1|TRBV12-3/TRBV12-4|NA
TGTGCCAGCAGTTTAGGACAGCACACTGAAGCTTTCTTT
CASSLGQHTEAFF
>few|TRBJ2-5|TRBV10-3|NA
TGTGCCATCGGAGGGGTCAAAGAGACCCAGTACTTC
CAIGGVKETQYF
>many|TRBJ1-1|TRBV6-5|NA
TGTGCCAGCAGGTTTAACACTGAAGCTTTCTTT
CASRFNTEAFF
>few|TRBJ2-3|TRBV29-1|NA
TGCAGCGCCGACCCCAGGTCAACTAGCACAGATACGCAGTATTTT
CSADPRSTSTDTQYF
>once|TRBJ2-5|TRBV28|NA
TGTGCCAGCAGTAAAAGGTTTGGGCGGGGAAACTCCTACAATGAGCAGTACTTC
CASSKRFGRGNSYNEQYF
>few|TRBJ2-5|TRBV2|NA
TGTACCAGCGGTTACCAAGAGACCCAGTACTTC
CTSGYQETQYF
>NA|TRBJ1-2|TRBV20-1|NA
TGCAGTGCTCCAGGGGAAAGAACGAGAGGCTACACCTTC
CSAPGERTRGYTF
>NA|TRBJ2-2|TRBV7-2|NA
TGTGCCAGCAGCTTAGTCTGGATGGGGGAGCGGTTTTTT
CASSLVWMGERFF
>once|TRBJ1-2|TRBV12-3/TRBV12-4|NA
TGTGCCAGCGACCGAACAGGGAACGTTGGCTACACCTTC
CASDRTGNVGYTF
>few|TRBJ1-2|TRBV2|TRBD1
TGTGCCAGCACTCTGACCGGGACAGGGGAACACGGCTACACCTTC
CASTLTGTGEHGYTF
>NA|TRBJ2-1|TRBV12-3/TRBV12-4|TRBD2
TGTGCCGTGGGTTCGGGGGGCTACAATGAGCAGTTCTTC
CAVGSGGYNEQFF
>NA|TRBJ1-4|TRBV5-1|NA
TGCGCCAGCAGCTTGGTCCCCAGGGCTGAAAAACTGTTTTTT
CASSLVPRAEKLFF
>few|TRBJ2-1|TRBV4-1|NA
TGCGCCAGCAGCCAGACTAACTGGGACGGCCACAATGAGCAGTTCTTC
CASSQTNWDGHNEQFF